This T cell receptor (beta chain) was obtained from a study of blood T cells in healthy people across ages. Alongside a J-beta primer mix, a sample-barcoded 5' primer served in a second PCR lasting about 7 to 12 cycles. TCRdb used MiXCR to reprocess the 5' RACE reads, holding one entry per CDR3 protein. The table records some 880,000 distinct CDR3 sequences, 36% of them present only once. This clonotype appeared a few times. This sequence originates from a man between 18 and 29 years old in good health. Sequencing used blood.

The CDR3 protein is CASSLEGTGRYQPQHF. DNA of the CDR3: TGTGCCAGCAGCTTAGAAGGGACAGGGCGCTATCAGCCCCAGCATTTT. V gene TRBV7-2 combines with J gene TRBJ1-5; 9 nucleotides agree with TRBD1. This CDR3 has 16 amino acids. CDR1 and CDR2 from the germline V gene are SGHTA and FQGNSA. With 1 base clipped from V and 5 bases from J, the junction kept 6 bases outside the gene matches.